The 12 T cell receptor beta chains in this list originate from one sample, sequenced in a study of graft-versus-host responses after intestinal transplantation. These receptors have no known antigen. Repertoires were generated with immunoSEQ multiplex PCR, while TCRdb's copy carries only in-frame clones and drops some. Of around 99,000 clones in the sample, about 91% were seen once. The material sequenced was unstimulated CD4+ T cells sorted from spleen or lymph node cells, taken before transplant. The receptor set was obtained from a human donor who was the organ donor for an intestinal transplant.

The rearrangement uses TRBV5-6 and TRBJ2-3, with D hard to call. Trimming took off 0 bases at V and 1 base at J, with 3 bases between the two ends. Germline CDR1 is SGHDT and CDR2 is YYEEEE. The CDR3 contains 13 residues. CDR3 bases: TGTGCCAGCAGCTTGGCAGGCACAGATACGCAGTATTTT. Protein: CASSLAGTDTQYF. Supplemented by reference TRBV5-6 and TRBJ2-3, the full variable domain reads DAGVTQSPTHLIKTRGQQVTLRCSPKSGHDTVSWYQQALGQGPQFIFQYYEEEERQRGNFPDRFSGHQFPNYSSELNVNALLLGDSALYLCASSLAGTDTQYFGPGTRLTVL.

This chain links TRBV5-6 with TRBJ1-1, with TRBD1 as a possible D gene (5 bases). The germline gives CDR1 SGHDT, CDR2 YYEEEE. CDR3 length: 15 amino acids. The V and J ends lost 5 bases and 1 base respectively, with 15 bases between them. In DNA, the CDR3 is TGTGCCAGCAGGCGTCCACAAGGGGCGAACACTGAAGCTTTCTTT. Translated: CASRRPQGANTEAFF.

V gene TRBV6-1 combines with J gene TRBJ1-1, with D possibly matching TRBD1 (5 bases). CDR1 is MNHNS and CDR2 is SASEGT in the germline V gene. V shed 8 bases and J shed 4 bases, with 14 bases lying between them. The CDR3 has 13 residues. The CDR3 sequence is CASHPGRITEAFF. As DNA, the CDR3 is TGTGCCAGCCATCCGGGGCGCATCACTGAAGCTTTCTTT.

The CDR3 sequence is CASSVDFGNTEAFF. CDR3 coding DNA: TGTGCCAGCAGCGTAGATTTCGGGAACACTGAAGCTTTCTTT. The chain links TRBV9 to TRBJ1-1; D unresolved. The CDR3 has 14 amino acids. Trimming removed 0 bases from V and 1 base from J, with 7 bases in between. CDR1 and CDR2 (germline): SGDLS, YYNGEE.

The chain carries TRBV6-5 and TRBJ2-7; no clear D gene. The germline V gene encodes CDR1 MNHEY and CDR2 SVGAGI. V dropped 2 bases and J dropped 6 bases, with 14 bases sitting between them. The CDR3 spans 14 residues. The CDR3 loop reads CASSYGRVGGEQYF. The CDR3 nucleotides are TGTGCCAGCAGTTACGGCCGGGTCGGTGGCGAGCAGTACTTC.

The CDR3: CASSSLGQGSGELFF. The CDR3, as DNA: TGTGCCAGCAGCTCGTTGGGACAGGGCTCCGGGGAGCTGTTTTTT. J is TRBJ2-2 and V is TRBV7-9; 9 positions agree with TRBD1. The CDR3 totals 15 residues. Germline CDR1 SEHNR, CDR2 FQNEAQ (reference sequence). Trimming took 4 bases from V and 6 from J; bases not matched to a gene: 6.

V and J are TRBV19 and TRBJ1-6; D possibly corresponds to TRBD1 (6 bases). CDR3 length equals 16 residues. Trimming took off 6 bases at V and 6 bases at J, with 18 bases between the two ends. CDR1 and CDR2 (germline): LNHDA, SQIVND (reference sequence). CDR3 sequence (DNA): TGTGCCAGTAGCCCGGGTGTGGGGGGCAGTAATTCACCCCTCCACTTT. It codes for CASSPGVGGSNSPLHF. Full variable domain (outside the CDR3, taken from reference TRBV19 and TRBJ1-6): DGGITQSPKYLFRKEGQNVTLSCEQNLNHDAMYWYRQDPGQGLRLIYYSQIVNDFQKGDIAEGYSVSREKKESFPLTVTSAQKNPTAFYLCASSPGVGGSNSPLHFGNGTRLTVT.

The chain couples TRBV15 to TRBJ2-2; D uncertain. Germline V gives CDR1 LNHNV, CDR2 YYDKDF (reference sequence). V lost 2 bases to trimming and J lost 6 bases, with 1 base between them. The CDR3 length is 11 residues. CDR3: CATSRSGELFF. Here the CDR3 DNA reads TGTGCCACCAGCAGATCCGGGGAGCTGTTTTTT.

The J gene is TRBJ2-3, the V gene TRBV10-3, with 11 bases fitting TRBD2. The CDR3 is 15 amino acids. CDR1 and CDR2 (germline): ENHRY, SYGVKD. V shed 7 bases, J shed 4 bases, and the junction held 7 bases outside the gene matches. CDR3 DNA: TGTGCCATCATGTTAGCGGGAGGGAGGCCAGATACGCAGTATTTT. This encodes CAIMLAGGRPDTQYF.

The chain employs TRBV5-1 and TRBJ1-2; TRBD1 aligns across 7 bases. Losses at the gene ends were 4 bases for V and 5 bases for J; bases not matched to a gene: 5. This CDR3 is built from 13 residues. The germline gives CDR1 SGHRS, CDR2 YFSETQ. CDR3 sequence reads: CASSPTGEYGYTF. The CDR3 region has the DNA TGCGCCAGCAGCCCTACAGGGGAGTATGGCTACACCTTC. Drawing the rest from reference TRBV5-1 and TRBJ1-2, the complete variable domain is KAGVTQTPRYLIKTRGQQVTLSCSPISGHRSVSWYQQTPGQGLQFLFEYFSETQRNKGNFPGRFSGRQFSNSRSEMNVSTLELGDSALYLCASSPTGEYGYTFGSGTRLTVV.

Only one count was recorded for this clone. The rearrangement joins TRBV5-1 to TRBJ2-7; 9 positions agree with TRBD1. Germline V CDR1 and CDR2: SGHRS, YFSETQ. V lost 5 bases to trimming and J lost 5 bases; unmatched junction nucleotides: 11. CDR3 length: 15 residues. CDR3 sequence reads: CASRQTPGQGNEQYF. The CDR3 DNA reads as TGCGCCAGCAGACAAACACCGGGACAGGGCAACGAGCAGTACTTC.

This clone has only one observation. The gene calls are TRBV11-2 and TRBJ1-4; weak D call: TRBD1 (6 bases). V was cut by 4 bases and J by 4 bases, with 16 bases left in between. The germline CDR1 and CDR2 sequences are SGHAT and FQNNGV. The CDR3 is made up of 16 amino acids. CDR3 sequence (DNA): TGTGCCAGCAGCTCTTCCTGGACAGTTCGTAATGAAAAACTGTTTTTT. Encoded protein: CASSSSWTVRNEKLFF.